The 12 T cell receptor beta chains given below trace back to one sample, sequenced in a study of blood T cell repertoires in COVID-19. Sequencing used immunoSEQ multiplex PCR; TCRdb keeps in-frame clones, though not all of them. The sample shows 70,000 to 100,000 clones, about 70% of them seen only once. Specimen: peripheral blood. These receptors all come from a woman aged 60 to 75 in a cohort sampled during active or convalescent COVID-19.

This chain uses TRBV30 with TRBJ1-4; maybe TRBD1 (6 bases). V lost 7 bases, J lost 5 bases, and 20 bases lay in between. CDR1 is GTSNPN, CDR2 SVGIG, per germline (reference sequence). CDR3 length: 15 amino acids. Written as DNA, the CDR3 is TGTGCCTTGACCGGGCAGGGGCTGATAAATGAAAAACTGTTTTTT. Its translation: CALTGQGLINEKLFF.

Turning to this clone: Since no conserved phenylalanine or tryptophan closes the CDR3, a read error is the likely cause. No DNA is shown, since the ends of the CDR3 on it are uncertain; the CDR3 is the one TCRdb lists. J is TRBJ2-7 and V is TRBV4-3; no check of the table's D call, TRBD1, against the DNA was made. Per the germline V gene, CDR1 is LGHNA and CDR2 is YSLEER. The CDR3 comprises 11 residues, both ends counted. This CDR3 reads CASSRQGQSKG.

The CDR3 DNA reads TGTGCCAGCAGCCTGACGGGCTCCTACAATGAGCAGTTCTTC. Translating gives CASSLTGSYNEQFF. The rearrangement uses TRBV6-5 and TRBJ2-1; D is undetermined. The V gene lost 6 bases and the J gene lost 0 bases, with 9 bases spanning the gap. This CDR3 has 14 residues. Germline CDR1 MNHEY, CDR2 SVGAGI.

This clone was counted between two and nine times. The chain carries TRBV11-2 and TRBJ2-7, with TRBD1 matching 10 bases. The germline V gene encodes CDR1 SGHAT and CDR2 FQNNGV. CDR3 size: 16 residues. The V and J ends lost 5 bases and 6 bases, in that order; junction bases with no gene match: 13. The CDR3 DNA sequence: TGTGCCAGCAGCCGTTACGACAGGGGGCGTTCTGTCGAGCAGTACTTC. As protein: CASSRYDRGRSVEQYF.

This sequence joins TRBV2 and TRBJ2-3, with TRBD2 identical over 7 bases. V trimming: 6 bases; J trimming: 0 bases; junction bases outside the gene matches: 6. CDR1 and CDR2 from the germline V gene are SNHLY and FYNNEI. The CDR3 consists of 15 residues. Here the CDR3 reads CASRGLAVSTDTQYF. The CDR3 nucleotides read TGTGCCAGCAGGGGTCTAGCGGTTAGCACAGATACGCAGTATTTT.

The rearrangement links TRBV18 to TRBJ2-2; unclear D gene. Germline CDR1 is KGHSH and CDR2 is LQKENI. The germline V and J ends were trimmed by 4 bases and 1 base, with 7 bases remaining between them. This CDR3 has 14 amino acids. CDR3 amino acids: CASSRDVNTGELFF. CDR3 bases: TGTGCCAGCTCACGAGATGTGAACACCGGGGAGCTGTTTTTT.

V gene TRBV24-1 combines with J gene TRBJ2-1; D is unclear. Germline V gene lookup returns CDR1 KGHDR and CDR2 SFDVKD. V lost 5 bases and J 5 bases, leaving 9 bases between the germline ends. The CDR3 is 13 residues long. The CDR3 sequence: CATSGSINNEQFF. The CDR3 nucleotides read TGTGCCACCAGTGGTTCTATAAACAATGAGCAGTTCTTC.

The rearrangement links TRBV11-1 to TRBJ1-1; D is uncertain. Trimming cost V 4 bases and J 4 bases, with 10 bases left between them. The CDR3 loop spans 13 amino acids. The V gene's germline CDR1 is SGHAT and CDR2 FQDESV (reference sequence). Here the CDR3 DNA reads TGTGCCAGCAGCTGGGTCGGGTCCACTGAAGCTTTCTTT. It is translated as CASSWVGSTEAFF. The complete variable domain, with remaining parts taken from reference TRBV11-1 and TRBJ1-1, reads EAEVAQSPRYKITEKSQAVAFWCDPISGHATLYWYRQILGQGPELLVQFQDESVVDDSQLPKDRFSAERLKGVDSTLKIQPAELGDSAMYLCASSWVGSTEAFFGQGTRLTVV.

The table lists this clone with a few counts. This chain uses TRBV15 with TRBJ2-7, with 8 bases aligning to TRBD1. V shed 0 bases, J shed 6 bases, and the junction held 10 bases outside the gene matches. Germline CDR1 reads LNHNV; CDR2 reads YYDKDF (reference sequence). This CDR3 has 16 amino acids. The CDR3 DNA is TGTGCCACCAGCAGAGATAGCCCGGGACAGGTTGCCGAGCAGTACTTC. Amino acid sequence: CATSRDSPGQVAEQYF.

This clone has more than one count but fewer than ten. The gene calls are TRBV2 and TRBJ2-5, with D perhaps matching TRBD1 (7 bases). The V and J ends lost 5 bases and 4 bases respectively, with 17 bases between them. CDR3 size: 15 residues. From germline, CDR1 is SNHLY and CDR2 FYNNEI. The CDR3 here is CASSRDRERAETQYF. CDR3 nucleotides: TGTGCCAGCAGTCGCGACAGGGAGCGGGCAGAGACCCAGTACTTC. Complete variable domain (other parts from reference TRBV2 and TRBJ2-5): EPEVTQTPSHQVTQMGQEVILRCVPISNHLYFYWYRQILGQKVEFLVSFYNNEISEKSEIFDDQFSVERPDGSNFTLKIRSTKLEDSAMYFCASSRDRERAETQYFGPGTRLLVL.

The V and J genes are TRBV2 and TRBJ2-6; TRBD1 matches 10 bases. The CDR3 is 19 amino acids. Trimming at V came to 5 bases and at J to 1 base, leaving 11 bases not matched to a gene. CDR1 is SNHLY, CDR2 FYNNEI, per germline. Here the CDR3 reads CASSPLKRTGGSGANVLTF. The CDR3 coding sequence is TGTGCCAGCAGTCCTCTCAAGAGGACAGGGGGGTCTGGGGCCAACGTCCTGACTTTC.

This clone has only a few counts. The CDR3 loop is CASSSSGGGAYEQYF. The CDR3 region has the DNA TGTGCCAGCAGCTCCTCCGGGGGGGGAGCGTACGAGCAGTACTTC. The chain links TRBV11-3 to TRBJ2-7; TRBD2 matches at 8 bases. The germline V gene encodes CDR1 SGHNT and CDR2 YENEEA. There are 15 residues in the CDR3. The trim removed 4 bases at V and 4 bases at J, leaving 9 bases unmatched.